What follows describes a single T cell receptor (beta chain). A single count supports this clonotype. The antigen this receptor binds is unknown. There are no base qualities to consult, and no much larger clone falls within one base. One read alone provides weak support. RNA was extracted with the RNeasy kit and roughly 0.45 to 1 ug was reverse transcribed using random hexamers. The immunoSEQ multiplex PCR assay, which covers 54 Vbeta and 13 Jbeta segments, was used to amplify TCR beta CDR3 regions. PCR amplification bias was corrected using a synthetic template baseline for primer optimization and computational correction. The authors processed their data as follows. Reads were annotated to V, D and J genes per IMGT and analyzed with immunoSEQ Analyzer, keeping only productive sequences. Clonality was computed as one minus Shannon entropy normalized by log2 of the number of productive unique sequences. Public and private clones were assessed among the 100 most prevalent clones of each patient and control. Susac-specific clones were defined as absent from healthy and MS cohorts, around 1,000 published viral clones and other ImmuneACCESS disease sequences. The public sequencing data were trimmed at Q25 with fastp and processed into clonotypes with MiXCR by TCRdb, which kept only in-frame beta chains. Under each unique CDR3 protein, matching rows form one entry showing the most common genes and DNA. V and J calls and clone size were set by TCRdb, not the authors. This sample is represented by roughly 250,000 distinct CDR3 sequences; 90% to 96% of them were singletons. 0.1% of the sample is in the top ten clones.

This record belongs to a study of CD8 T cells in Susac syndrome (dated 2019 in TCRdb). Regarding the complete study: Among the sequenced Susac syndrome patients, roughly six had clinically active disease and roughly 8 were in clinical remission. At the time of blood withdrawal, Susac syndrome patients were either therapy-naive, taking corticosteroids (with some also receiving IVIg), or on IVIg alone. Repertoire sequencing was used to test whether CD8+ T cell activation and differentiation in Susac syndrome was antigen driven.

The research as a whole found: The TCR sequencing and HLA analysis was acknowledged to have included a relatively small number of individuals. In the CD4+ T cell repertoire of Susac syndrome patients, clonal expansion was not detected.

High-throughput TCR beta sequencing profiled peripheral blood CD8+ and CD4+ T cells from healthy donors, Susac syndrome patients and multiple sclerosis patients. The Susac syndrome patients fulfilled recently defined diagnostic criteria for either definite or probable disease. Bulk CD8+ and CD4+ T cells were purified magnetically by negative isolation, whereas CD8+ TEMRA cells were enriched by FACS. Blood was drawn into EDTA tubes, processed within 24 hours, and PBMCs were isolated by density gradient centrifugation. PBMCs intended for TCR sequencing were frozen in liquid nitrogen and were later thawed in a 37 degrees C water bath. The sorted or isolated CD4+, CD8+ and CD8+ TEMRA cells had a purity of 90% or higher. A distance of 11 bases separates the germline ends of V and J, which lose 0 bases and 7 bases respectively. In the germline V gene, CDR1 corresponds to SGHRS and CDR2 to YFSETQ. Its CDR3 holds 14 amino acids, cysteine through phenylalanine. CDR3 DNA is the only sequence kept; it has 42 bases, read in frame from the first base.

The V gene is TRBV5-1 and the J gene is TRBJ1-5; the D gene is unclear. Sequenced input: CD4+ T cells from PBMCs. The sequence came from a human donor with Susac syndrome. Here is the DNA: TGCGCCAGCAGCTTGGGGCTTGCAGGCCAGCCCCAGCATTTT. This gives the protein CASSLGLAGQPQHF.